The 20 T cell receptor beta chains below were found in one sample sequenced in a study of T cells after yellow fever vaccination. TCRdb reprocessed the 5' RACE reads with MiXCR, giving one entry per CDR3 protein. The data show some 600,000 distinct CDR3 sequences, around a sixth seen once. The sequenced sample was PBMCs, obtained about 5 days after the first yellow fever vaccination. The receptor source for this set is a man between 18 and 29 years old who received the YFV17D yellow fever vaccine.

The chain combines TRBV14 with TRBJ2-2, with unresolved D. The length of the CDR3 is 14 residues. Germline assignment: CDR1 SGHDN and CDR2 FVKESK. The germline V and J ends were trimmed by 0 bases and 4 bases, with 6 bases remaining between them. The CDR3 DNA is TGTGCCAGCAGCCAAGAACGACTCACCGGGGAGCTGTTTTTT. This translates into CASSQERLTGELFF.

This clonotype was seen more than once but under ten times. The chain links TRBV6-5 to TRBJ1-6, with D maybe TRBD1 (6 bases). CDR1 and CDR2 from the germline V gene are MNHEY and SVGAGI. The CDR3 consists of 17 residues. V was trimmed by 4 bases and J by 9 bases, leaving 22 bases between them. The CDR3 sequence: CASSSPLNREESSPLHF. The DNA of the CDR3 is TGTGCCAGCAGTTCCCCATTAAACAGGGAAGAGAGTTCACCCCTCCACTTT.

The CDR3 nucleotides read TGTGCCAGCAGCCCTAGACGGAAGGGGCGAGATGGCTACACCTTC. Translating it yields CASSPRRKGRDGYTF. This chain connects TRBV9 to TRBJ1-2; tentatively, D is TRBD1 (5 bases). Germline V gene sequence: CDR1 SGDLS, CDR2 YYNGEE. The CDR3 is 15 residues long. The germline V and J ends were trimmed by 4 bases and 6 bases, with 19 bases remaining between them.

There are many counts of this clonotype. In DNA form, the CDR3 reads TGTGCCAGCAGCTTAAATCGTCGGGGAGAGGGAAACATTCAGTACTTC. Translated: CASSLNRRGEGNIQYF. The V and J genes are TRBV7-2 and TRBJ2-4; D is possibly TRBD2 (5 bases). Trimming stripped 2 bases from V and 6 bases from J, with 17 bases between. The CDR3 is 16 amino acids. Germline CDR1 reads SGHTA; CDR2 reads FQGNSA.

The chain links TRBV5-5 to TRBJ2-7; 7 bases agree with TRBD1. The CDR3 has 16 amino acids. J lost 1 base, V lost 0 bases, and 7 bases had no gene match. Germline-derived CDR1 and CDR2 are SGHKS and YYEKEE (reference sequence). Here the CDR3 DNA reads TGTGCCAGCAGCTTGGTGATAGGGGGCATTTCCTACGAGCAGTACGTC. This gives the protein CASSLVIGGISYEQYV.

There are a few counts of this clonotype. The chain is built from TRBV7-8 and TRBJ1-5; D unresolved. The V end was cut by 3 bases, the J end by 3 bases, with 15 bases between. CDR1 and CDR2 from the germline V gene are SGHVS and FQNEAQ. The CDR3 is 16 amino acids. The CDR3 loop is CASSFLDWSPNQPQHF. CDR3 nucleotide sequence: TGTGCCAGCAGCTTTCTTGACTGGTCCCCCAATCAGCCCCAGCATTTT.

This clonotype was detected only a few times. This CDR3 reads CASSQQQGGEQFF. The CDR3 nucleotides are TGTGCCAGCAGCCAGCAACAGGGCGGTGAGCAGTTCTTC. The genes are TRBV7-3 and TRBJ2-1; possible D gene TRBD1, 6 bases. Trimming took off 5 bases at V and 9 bases at J, with 14 bases between the two ends. The CDR3 length is 13 residues. Germline-derived CDR1 and CDR2 are SGHTA and FQGTGA.

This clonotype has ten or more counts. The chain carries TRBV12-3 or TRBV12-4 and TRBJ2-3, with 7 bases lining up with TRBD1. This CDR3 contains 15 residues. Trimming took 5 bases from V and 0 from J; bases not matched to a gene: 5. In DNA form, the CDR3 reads TGTGCCAGCAGTCCGGACAGGACAAGCACAGATACGCAGTATTTT. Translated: CASSPDRTSTDTQYF.

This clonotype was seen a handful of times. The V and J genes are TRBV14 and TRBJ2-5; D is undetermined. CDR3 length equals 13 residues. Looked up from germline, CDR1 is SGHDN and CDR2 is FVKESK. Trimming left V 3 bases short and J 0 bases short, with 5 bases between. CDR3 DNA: TGTGCCAGCAGCCAGCATTACCAAGAGACCCAGTACTTC. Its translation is CASSQHYQETQYF.

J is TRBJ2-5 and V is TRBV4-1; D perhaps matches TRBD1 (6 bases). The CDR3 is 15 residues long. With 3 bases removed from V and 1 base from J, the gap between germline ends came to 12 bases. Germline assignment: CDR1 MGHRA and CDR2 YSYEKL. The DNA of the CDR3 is TGCGCCAGCAGCCATCTAGACAGGACCCAAGAGACCCAGTACTTC. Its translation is CASSHLDRTQETQYF.

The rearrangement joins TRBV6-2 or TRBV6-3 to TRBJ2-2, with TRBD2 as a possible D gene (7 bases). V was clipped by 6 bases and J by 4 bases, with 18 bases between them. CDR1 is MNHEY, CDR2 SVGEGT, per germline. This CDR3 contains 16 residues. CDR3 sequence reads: CASSRPRGGLTGELFF. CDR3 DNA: TGTGCCAGCAGCCGACCGAGGGGGGGGCTCACCGGGGAGCTGTTTTTT.

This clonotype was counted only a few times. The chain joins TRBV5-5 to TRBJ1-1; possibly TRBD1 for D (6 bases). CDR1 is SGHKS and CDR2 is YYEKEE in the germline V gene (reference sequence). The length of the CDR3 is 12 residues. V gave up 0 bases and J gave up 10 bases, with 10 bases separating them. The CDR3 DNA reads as TGTGCCAGCAGCTTGGTTGGGGGCACAGCTTTCTTT. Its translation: CASSLVGGTAFF.

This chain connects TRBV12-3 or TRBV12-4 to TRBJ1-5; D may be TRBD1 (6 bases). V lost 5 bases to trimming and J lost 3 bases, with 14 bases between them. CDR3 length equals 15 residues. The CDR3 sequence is CASSKQGRINQPQHF. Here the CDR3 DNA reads TGTGCCAGCAGTAAACAGGGTCGAATCAATCAGCCCCAGCATTTT.

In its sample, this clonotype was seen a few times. CDR3 in DNA: TGTGCCACTACCCCCGAGGGGCGATTAGGTGGTACGCAGTATTTT. Amino acids: CATTPEGRLGGTQYF. The chain combines TRBV10-3 with TRBJ2-3; the D gene could be TRBD1 or TRBD2 (5 bases each). Trimming left V 10 bases short and J 8 bases short, with 25 bases between. Germline lookup yields CDR1 ENHRY and CDR2 SYGVKD. This CDR3 region has 15 residues.

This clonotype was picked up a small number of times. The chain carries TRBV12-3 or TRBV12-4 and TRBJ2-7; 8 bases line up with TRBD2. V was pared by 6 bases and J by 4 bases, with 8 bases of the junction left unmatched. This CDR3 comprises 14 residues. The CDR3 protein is CASSFRGGRYEQYF. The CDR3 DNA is TGTGCCAGCAGCTTTCGCGGGGGGAGGTACGAGCAGTACTTC.

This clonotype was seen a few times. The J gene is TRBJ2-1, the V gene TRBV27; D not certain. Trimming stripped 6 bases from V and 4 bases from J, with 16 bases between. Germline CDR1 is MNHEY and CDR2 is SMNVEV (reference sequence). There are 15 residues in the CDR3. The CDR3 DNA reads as TGTGCCAGCAGCTTCAGAGCCAGCGAGTACAATGAGCAGTTCTTC. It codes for CASSFRASEYNEQFF.

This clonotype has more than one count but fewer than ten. Here the CDR3 reads CASSPQGQNNQPQHF. In nucleotides, the CDR3 is TGTGCCAGCAGTCCCCAGGGACAGAATAATCAGCCCCAGCATTTT. The chain employs TRBV12-3 or TRBV12-4 and TRBJ1-5; TRBD1 aligns across 7 bases. The CDR3 loop spans 15 amino acids. V shed 5 bases, J shed 4 bases, and the junction held 8 bases outside the gene matches.

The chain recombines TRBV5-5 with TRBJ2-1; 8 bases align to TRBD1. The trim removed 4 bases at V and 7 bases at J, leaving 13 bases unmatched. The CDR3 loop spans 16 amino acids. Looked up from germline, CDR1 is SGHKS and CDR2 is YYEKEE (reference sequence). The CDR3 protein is CASSPAGQGWGNEQFF. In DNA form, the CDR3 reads TGTGCCAGCAGCCCAGCCGGACAGGGATGGGGTAATGAGCAGTTCTTC.

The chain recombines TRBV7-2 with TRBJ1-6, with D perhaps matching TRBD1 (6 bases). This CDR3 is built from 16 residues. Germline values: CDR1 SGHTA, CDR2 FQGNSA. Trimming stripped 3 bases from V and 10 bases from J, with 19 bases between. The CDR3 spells CASSLRLGGVTSPLHF. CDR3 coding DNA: TGTGCCAGCAGCTTGCGGCTTGGGGGCGTCACCTCACCCCTCCACTTT.

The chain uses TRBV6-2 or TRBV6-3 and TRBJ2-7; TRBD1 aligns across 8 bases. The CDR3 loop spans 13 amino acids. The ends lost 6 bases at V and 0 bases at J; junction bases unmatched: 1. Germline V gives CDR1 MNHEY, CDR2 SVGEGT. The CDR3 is CASRGQASYEQYV. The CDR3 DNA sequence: TGTGCCAGCAGGGGACAGGCCTCCTACGAGCAGTACGTC.